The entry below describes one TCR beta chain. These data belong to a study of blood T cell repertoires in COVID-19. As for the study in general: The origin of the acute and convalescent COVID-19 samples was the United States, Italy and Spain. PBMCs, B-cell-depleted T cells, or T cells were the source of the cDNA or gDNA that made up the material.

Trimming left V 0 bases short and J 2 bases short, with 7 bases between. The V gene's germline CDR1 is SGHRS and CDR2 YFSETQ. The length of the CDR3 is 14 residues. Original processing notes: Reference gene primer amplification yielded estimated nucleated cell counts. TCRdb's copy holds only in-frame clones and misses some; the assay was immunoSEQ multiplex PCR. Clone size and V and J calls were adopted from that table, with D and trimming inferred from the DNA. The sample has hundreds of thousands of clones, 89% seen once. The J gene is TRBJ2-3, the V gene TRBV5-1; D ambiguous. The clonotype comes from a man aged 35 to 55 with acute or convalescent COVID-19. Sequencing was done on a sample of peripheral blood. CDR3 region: CASSLAADTDTQYF. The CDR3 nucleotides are TGCGCCAGCAGCTTGGCTGCAGACACAGATACGCAGTATTTT.